What follows are 16 T cell receptor beta chains derived from one specimen sequenced in a study of OX40 agonist ivuxolimab in advanced cancers. Some clones are missing from TCRdb's copy, which holds only in-frame ones; the method was immunoSEQ multiplex PCR. The sample includes approximately 10,000 clones, under 80% of them seen just once. The sequencing here drew on CD4+ or CD8+ T cells sorted from blood, taken in a trial of the OX40 agonist ivuxolimab. Receptor source: an adult with an advanced solid tumor such as melanoma, head and neck, liver or kidney cancer.

V gene TRBV27 combines with J gene TRBJ2-3; tentatively, D is TRBD2 (5 bases). With 3 bases removed from V and 0 bases from J, the gap between germline ends came to 10 bases. Per germline, CDR1 MNHEY and CDR2 SMNVEV (reference sequence). The CDR3 consists of 15 residues. The CDR3 nucleotides are TGTGCCAGCAGTTTCGGCGGGTTGAGCACAGATACGCAGTATTTT. Its translation is CASSFGGLSTDTQYF.

This clone was found a few times. Its ends do not fully match the called genes, so a read error is possible. The chain carries TRBV7-6 and TRBJ1-2, with D tentatively TRBD1 (5 bases). Germline values: CDR1 SGHVS, CDR2 FNYEAQ. This CDR3 region has 10 residues. CDR3 protein: CASSHPGRHF. As DNA, the CDR3 is TGTGCCAGCAGCCACCCGGGACGTCACTTC.

The chain employs TRBV4-1 and TRBJ2-1, with 7 bases lining up with TRBD2. This CDR3 region has 14 residues. The germline V gene has CDR1 MGHRA and CDR2 YSYEKL. Losses at the gene ends were 1 base for V and 7 bases for J; bases not matched to a gene: 4. As DNA, the CDR3 is TGCGCCAGCAGCCAAGCTGCGGGAGCAAATGAGCAGTTCTTC. It codes for CASSQAAGANEQFF.

This chain joins TRBV30 and TRBJ2-1; 10 bases agree with TRBD2. Germline CDR1 and CDR2: GTSNPN and SVGIG (reference sequence). V trimming: 0 bases; J trimming: 3 bases; junction bases outside the gene matches: 2. The CDR3 covers 15 residues. The CDR3: CAWSVIAGGYNEQFF. DNA for the CDR3: TGTGCCTGGAGTGTAATAGCGGGGGGCTACAATGAGCAGTTCTTC.

This clone has a handful of counts. This chain links TRBV6-5 with TRBJ2-1; TRBD2 might be the D (5 bases). Germline V gene data show CDR1 as MNHEY and CDR2 as SVGAGI. The CDR3 totals 12 residues. Trimming removed 7 bases from V and 5 bases from J, with 9 bases in between. CDR3 sequence reads: CASTGNHNEQFF. CDR3 coding DNA: TGTGCCAGCACCGGGAATCACAATGAGCAGTTCTTC.

V usage is TRBV4-1 and J usage is TRBJ1-1; D remains unclear. The V end was cut by 0 bases, the J end by 4 bases, with 12 bases between. There are 15 residues in the CDR3. Germline assignment: CDR1 MGHRA and CDR2 YSYEKL. CDR3 nucleotide sequence: TGCGCCAGCAGCCAAGAAGGGAGCTCCTCCACTGAAGCTTTCTTT. Its translation: CASSQEGSSSTEAFF.

In this sample, this clone turned up a few times. The J gene is TRBJ2-7, the V gene TRBV5-7, with D possibly matching TRBD2 (6 bases). TRBV5-7 is an open reading frame, and its role is uncertain. This CDR3 is built from 14 residues. Trimming removed 2 bases from V and 2 bases from J, with 11 bases in between. The CDR3 DNA reads TGTGCCAGCAGCTTAATCGCTAGCGCCTACGAGCAGTACTTC. It specifies CASSLIASAYEQYF.

The chain is built from TRBV7-6 and TRBJ1-5; 7 positions agree with TRBD1. CDR3 size: 14 residues. V trimming: 1 base; J trimming: 7 bases; junction bases outside the gene matches: 4. Per the germline V gene, CDR1 is SGHVS and CDR2 is FNYEAQ. In DNA, the CDR3 is TGTGCCAGCAGCTTAGGCCAGGGGGACCAGCCCCAGCATTTT. Encoded protein: CASSLGQGDQPQHF.

J is TRBJ1-3 and V is TRBV27; D is unresolved. Trimming removed 3 bases at V and 4 bases at J, with 7 bases between. In germline, CDR1 is MNHEY, CDR2 SMNVEV (reference sequence). This CDR3 has 13 amino acids. DNA for the CDR3: TGTGCCAGCAGTTTCTCGTCAGGAAACACCATATATTTT. Translation gives CASSFSSGNTIYF.

The chain couples TRBV29-1 to TRBJ2-7; 13 bases fit TRBD2. The CDR3 has 13 residues. J lost 3 bases, V lost 6 bases, and 2 bases had no gene match. The germline V gene encodes CDR1 SQVTM and CDR2 ANQGSEA. The CDR3 sequence is CSVGLAGDYEQYF. CDR3 nucleotides: TGCAGCGTCGGACTAGCGGGAGACTACGAGCAGTACTTC.

The J gene is TRBJ1-2, the V gene TRBV7-9; D is undetermined. Germline assignment: CDR1 SEHNR and CDR2 FQNEAQ (reference sequence). Trimming cost V 3 bases and J 8 bases, with 10 bases left between them. There are 12 residues in the CDR3. The CDR3 protein is CASSFIQSGYTF. DNA of the CDR3: TGTGCCAGCAGCTTTATACAGAGCGGCTACACCTTC.

The rearrangement links TRBV9 to TRBJ2-3; no reliable D call. V was shortened by 4 bases and J by 8 bases, with 11 bases between the two germline ends. The CDR3 totals 12 residues. CDR1 is SGDLS, CDR2 YYNGEE, per germline. The CDR3 coding sequence is TGTGCCAGCAGCCTCCTCGCTAGTACGCAGTATTTT. Amino acids: CASSLLASTQYF.

This sequence joins TRBV25-1 and TRBJ2-2; 7 nucleotides match TRBD2. Trimming at V came to 1 base and at J to 1 base, leaving 6 bases not matched to a gene. This CDR3 contains 17 residues. Germline V gene lookup returns CDR1 MGHDK and CDR2 SYGVNS. The CDR3 bases are TGTGCCAGCAGTGAATGGTCGGCTAGCGGGAACACCGGGGAGCTGTTTTTT. Amino acids: CASSEWSASGNTGELFF.

V and J are TRBV25-1 and TRBJ2-3; possible D gene TRBD2, 5 bases. The CDR3 spans 11 residues. Germline CDR1 and CDR2: MGHDK and SYGVNS. V was pared by 8 bases and J by 5 bases, with 8 bases between. This CDR3 is CASGRGDTQYF. The DNA of the CDR3 is TGTGCCAGCGGACGGGGAGATACGCAGTATTTT.

This clone was seen a handful of times. The chain employs TRBV6-9 and TRBJ2-5; 7 bases line up with TRBD1. Germline loops: CDR1 MNHGY, CDR2 SVAAGI. V shed 5 bases and J 5 bases; nucleotides not matched to a gene: 8. The CDR3 runs to 14 residues. This CDR3 is CASSETGYGETQYF. The CDR3 DNA reads TGTGCCAGCAGTGAGACAGGGTACGGGGAGACCCAGTACTTC.

The table lists this clone with a count of one. The chain links TRBV7-2 to TRBJ2-1; the D gene is possibly TRBD2 (6 bases). Germline assignment: CDR1 SGHTA and CDR2 FQGNSA. The V and J ends lost 5 bases and 7 bases respectively, with 12 bases between them. The CDR3 spans 13 residues. In DNA, the CDR3 is TGTGCCAGCAGCCGACACAGCGGGAATGAGCAGTTCTTC. It specifies CASSRHSGNEQFF. The full variable domain, completed using reference TRBV7-2 and TRBJ2-1, is GAGVSQSPSNKVTEKGKDVELRCDPISGHTALYWYRQSLGQGLEFLIYFQGNSAPDKSGLPSDRFSAERTGGSVSTLTIQRTQQEDSAVYLCASSRHSGNEQFFGPGTRLTVL.